This T cell receptor beta chain is drawn from a study of T cell responses to AZD1222 COVID-19 vaccine. Study conclusions and caveats: Spike-specific TCR breadth and depth both grew after two AZD1222 doses. Repertoire sampling happened only post peak T cell response. Baseline serostatus was positive in only six AZD1222 recipients. Clonal diversity was possibly underestimated; the donors were predominantly white British and more often female.

Measured with immunoSEQ multiplex PCR; TCRdb has only the in-frame clones, and not every one. This sample has fewer than 200,000 clones; 80% to 90% occur once, and the top ten carry under 6.5%. With respect to this clone: The target antigen is unknown.

This receptor was identified in an adult in good health. The specimen was peripheral blood, collected on day 0 of AZD1222 vaccination.

CDR3 nucleotides: TGTGCCAGCAGCCCGGGAGGGTACGAGCAGTACTTC. It specifies CASSPGGYEQYF. This chain connects TRBV14 to TRBJ2-7; 8 bases fit TRBD2. The V segment lost 4 bases and the J segment 4 bases; nucleotides outside the gene matches: 0. This CDR3 has 12 amino acids. Germline assignment: CDR1 SGHDN and CDR2 FVKESK.